This TCR beta chain originates from a study of T cell changes during pregnancy in multiple sclerosis. The data were produced by immunoSEQ multiplex PCR, yet TCRdb's version contains in-frame clones alone and is incomplete. The sample lists approximately 63,000 clones; roughly nine tenths were seen once. The junction had 12 bases not matched to a gene; V was cut back by 4 bases and J by 4 bases. Germline lookup yields CDR1 LGHNA and CDR2 YSLEER. This CDR3 is built from 19 residues. This specimen was peripheral blood, taken after pregnancy. The clonotype originates from a female donor in good health, enrolled as a control in a pregnancy study. The rearrangement uses TRBV4-3 and TRBJ2-3; 15 nucleotides match TRBD2. The CDR3 DNA follows: TGCGCCAGCAGCCGCGGACTAGCGGGGGGGCCTAATTTGCCAGATACGCAGTATTTT. Its protein is CASSRGLAGGPNLPDTQYF.